This is a list of T cell receptor beta chains from one sample in a study of cytomegalovirus exposure and HLA in healthy donors. TCRdb's table, derived via immunoSEQ multiplex PCR, lists solely in-frame clones and lacks some. There are roughly 110,000 clones in the sample; about nine tenths occur only once, and around 1.9% lies in the top ten. The sequenced sample was PBMCs. The source is a woman aged 18-35 years in good health and CMV-seropositive. Both conserved end residues are part of each CDR3. A D gene is named only where the DNA matches it firmly. Size values are once, few and many counts, or a class for expanded clones, and some rows have none.

V gene	D gene	J gene	clone size	CDR3 DNA	CDR3 protein
TRBV7-2	.	TRBJ2-2	few	TGTGCCAGCAGTACTACCGGGAACACCGGGGAGCTGTTTTTT	CASSTTGNTGELFF
TRBV6-1	.	TRBJ1-3	.	TGTGCCAGCAGCAAACAGGGCTCCGGAAACACCATATATTTT	CASSKQGSGNTIYF
TRBV5-1	.	TRBJ1-5	.	TGCGCCAGCAGCGGGGACATCGACCAGCCCCAGCATTTT	CASSGDIDQPQHF
TRBV28	.	TRBJ1-2	few	TGTGCCAGCAGTTCCCTAACAGGCTTCTATGGCTACACCTTC	CASSSLTGFYGYTF
TRBV19	TRBD1	TRBJ1-6	once	TGTGCCAGTAGCTCGGACAGGGGAGTGGTGTCACCCCTCCACTTT	CASSSDRGVVSPLHF
TRBV28	TRBD1	TRBJ1-2	.	TGTGCCAGCAGGAAAACAGGGGGCGCAGGGTATGGCTACACCTTC	CASRKTGGAGYGYTF
TRBV7-9	.	TRBJ1-2	.	TGTGCCAGCAGCTTAGTACAGGGTTTTGGCTACACCTTC	CASSLVQGFGYTF
TRBV27	TRBD1	TRBJ2-5	.	TGTGCCAGCAGTTTCCAACCGACAGGGGGAGAGACCCAGTACTTC	CASSFQPTGGETQYF
TRBV5-4	.	TRBJ2-3	.	TGTGCCAGCAGCCCGGGATTCCGCACAGATACGCAGTATTTT	CASSPGFRTDTQYF
TRBV2	.	TRBJ1-1	.	TGTGCCAGCAGGGCTTTGGAGTCTTTAGGCGGTACTGAAGCTTTCTTT	CASRALESLGGTEAFF
TRBV15	.	TRBJ1-1	.	TGTGCCACCAGCAGAGATTTCCAGGATACATCGTTTGGGGAAGCTTTCTTT	CATSRDFQDTSFGEAFF
TRBV2	.	TRBJ2-2	.	TGTGCCAGCAGTGAGTTTCTCTCGAACACCGGGGAGCTGTTTTTT	CASSEFLSNTGELFF
TRBV6-5	.	TRBJ2-3	.	TGTGCCAGCAGTTCGAAGACAGACGATACGCAGTATTTT	CASSSKTDDTQYF
TRBV10-2	.	TRBJ1-3	.	TGCGCCAGCGGGAAAAGAGGGGGCTCTGGAAACACCATATATTTT	CASGKRGGSGNTIYF
TRBV9	.	TRBJ2-7	.	TGTGCCAGCAGCGTAGGACGGGACTCCTACGAGCAGTACTTC	CASSVGRDSYEQYF
TRBV6-1	TRBD1	TRBJ2-2	once	TGTGCCAGCAAGGCCCGGACAGGGGCCGGGGAGCTGTTTTTT	CASKARTGAGELFF
TRBV4-3	TRBD1	TRBJ2-6	.	TGCGCCAGCAGCCAAGAAACAGGGGCAGGGGCCAACGTCCTGACTTTC	CASSQETGAGANVLTF
TRBV5-1	.	TRBJ2-2	.	TGCGCCAGCGAGAGTAGAGCGGGGACAAACACCGGGGAGCTGTTTTTT	CASESRAGTNTGELFF
TRBV28	TRBD1	TRBJ1-2	once	TGTGCCAGCAGGACAGGGGTCGGCGGCTACACCTTC	CASRTGVGGYTF
TRBV7-9	.	TRBJ1-2	.	TGTGCCAGCAGCGTTGGGGGGAACTATGGCTACACCTTC	CASSVGGNYGYTF
TRBV5-1	TRBD1	TRBJ1-6	.	TGCGCCAGCAGCCCTCGACAGGGGGCGGGTTCACCCCTCCACTTT	CASSPRQGAGSPLHF
TRBV5-4	TRBD1	TRBJ1-2	.	TGTGCCAGCAGCTTGGACAGGGGAACAACTAACTATGGCTACACCTTC	CASSLDRGTTNYGYTF
TRBV28	.	TRBJ1-1	.	TGTGCCAGCAGTCCCCCGTTGGCCATGAACACTGAAGCTTTCTTT	CASSPPLAMNTEAFF
TRBV28	TRBD2	TRBJ2-1	.	TGTGCCAGCAGTCCACCCACAGGGCGGGGGGGCAATGAGCAGTTCTTC	CASSPPTGRGGNEQFF
TRBV7-9	TRBD1	TRBJ2-1	.	TGCTGGGCAGGGGGCGTTAACAATGAGCAGTTCTTC	CWAGGVNNEQFF
TRBV2	TRBD2	TRBJ2-4	.	TGTGCCAGCAGTGCCTGGGCTAGCGGGGGCACCCTAGCCAAAAACATTCAGTACTTC	CASSAWASGGTLAKNIQYF
TRBV15	.	TRBJ1-2	once	TGTGCCACCAGCAGTACAGGTTATGGCTACACCTTC	CATSSTGYGYTF
TRBV28	.	TRBJ1-4	.	TGTGCCAGCCGCCGGGAAAAACTGTTTTTT	CASRREKLFF
TRBV12-2	.	TRBJ1-6	.	TGTGCAAGTCGCTTACCGACAGACTCATTTTCACCCCTCCACTTT	CASRLPTDSFSPLHF
TRBV7-9	.	TRBJ1-2	.	TGTGCCAGCAGCTCAATTGGCTCTTCGAACTATGGCTACACCTTC	CASSSIGSSNYGYTF
TRBV9	.	TRBJ2-2	.	TGTGCCAGCAGCGTTTCTCCGGGGGACTCCGGGGAGCTGTTTTTT	CASSVSPGDSGELFF
TRBV6-1	.	TRBJ2-2	few	TGTGCCAGCAGTGCCGGCGGAGTTGGCGGCACCGGGGAGCTGTTTTTT	CASSAGGVGGTGELFF
TRBV27	TRBD2	TRBJ2-4	.	TGTGCCAGCATGCCGCCTCGGGGGGGGCCCAAAAACATTCAGTACTTC	CASMPPRGGPKNIQYF
TRBV29-1	TRBD1	TRBJ2-5	once	TGCAGCGGGTTAGGACAGGGGAGAGAGACCCAGTACTTC	CSGLGQGRETQYF
TRBV5-4	TRBD1	TRBJ2-7	.	TGTGCCAGCAGCGCCCTCGGGACAGGAGACTACGAGCAGTACTTC	CASSALGTGDYEQYF
TRBV19	.	TRBJ2-2	.	TGTGCCAGTAGTATAGGGGCTAACACCGGGGAGCTGTTTTTT	CASSIGANTGELFF